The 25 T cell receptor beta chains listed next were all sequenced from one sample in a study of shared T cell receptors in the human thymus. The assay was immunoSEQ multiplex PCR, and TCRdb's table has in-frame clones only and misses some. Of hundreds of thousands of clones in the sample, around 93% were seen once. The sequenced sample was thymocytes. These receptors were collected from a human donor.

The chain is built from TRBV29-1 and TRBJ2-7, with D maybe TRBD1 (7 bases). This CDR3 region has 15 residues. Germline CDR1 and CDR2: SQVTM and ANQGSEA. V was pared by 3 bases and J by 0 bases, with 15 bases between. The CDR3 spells CSVDLCQGGSYEQYF. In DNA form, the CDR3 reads TGCAGCGTTGATCTCTGCCAGGGGGGCTCCTACGAGCAGTACTTC.

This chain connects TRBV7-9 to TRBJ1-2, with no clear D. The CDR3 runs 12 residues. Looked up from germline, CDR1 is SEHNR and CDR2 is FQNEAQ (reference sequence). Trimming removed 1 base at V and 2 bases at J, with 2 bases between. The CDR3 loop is CASSLDNYGYTF. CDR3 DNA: TGTGCCAGCAGCTTAGACAACTATGGCTACACCTTC.

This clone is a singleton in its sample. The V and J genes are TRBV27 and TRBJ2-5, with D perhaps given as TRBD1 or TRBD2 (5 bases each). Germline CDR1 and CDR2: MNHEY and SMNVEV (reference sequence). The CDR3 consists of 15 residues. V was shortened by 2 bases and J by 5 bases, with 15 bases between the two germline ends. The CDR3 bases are TGTGCCAGCAGTTTAGGGCAGGGAGCCTGGGAGACCCAGTACTTC. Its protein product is CASSLGQGAWETQYF.

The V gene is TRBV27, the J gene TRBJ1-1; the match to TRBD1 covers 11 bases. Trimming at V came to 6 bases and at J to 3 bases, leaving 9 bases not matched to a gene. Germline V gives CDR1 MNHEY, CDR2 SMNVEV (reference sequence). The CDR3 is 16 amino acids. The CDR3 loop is CASSGLDRGHYTEAFF. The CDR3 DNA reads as TGTGCCAGCAGCGGATTGGACAGGGGGCACTACACTGAAGCTTTCTTT.

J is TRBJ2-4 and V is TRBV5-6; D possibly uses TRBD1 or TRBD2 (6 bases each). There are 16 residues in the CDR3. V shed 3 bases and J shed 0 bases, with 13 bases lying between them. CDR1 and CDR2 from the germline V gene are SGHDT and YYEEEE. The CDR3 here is CASSSTRGVAKNIQYF. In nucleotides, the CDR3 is TGTGCCAGCAGCTCCACTAGGGGGGTAGCCAAAAACATTCAGTACTTC.

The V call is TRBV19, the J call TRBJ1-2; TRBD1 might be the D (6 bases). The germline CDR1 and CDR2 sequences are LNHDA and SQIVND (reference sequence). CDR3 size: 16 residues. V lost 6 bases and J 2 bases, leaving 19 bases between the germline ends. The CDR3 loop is CASSRGDRTANYGYTF. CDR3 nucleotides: TGTGCCAGTAGCCGGGGAGATCGGACAGCCAACTATGGCTACACCTTC.

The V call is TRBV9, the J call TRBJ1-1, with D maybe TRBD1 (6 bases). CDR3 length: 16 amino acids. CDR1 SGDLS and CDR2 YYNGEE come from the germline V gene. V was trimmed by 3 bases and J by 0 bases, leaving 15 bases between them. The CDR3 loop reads CASSATWDTLNTEAFF. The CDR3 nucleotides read TGTGCCAGCAGCGCCACCTGGGACACTTTGAACACTGAAGCTTTCTTT.

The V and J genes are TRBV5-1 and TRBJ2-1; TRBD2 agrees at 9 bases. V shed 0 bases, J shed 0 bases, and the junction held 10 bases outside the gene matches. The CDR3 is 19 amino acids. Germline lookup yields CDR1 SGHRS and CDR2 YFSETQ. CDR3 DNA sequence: TGCGCCAGCAGCTTGGTTTCAGCTAGCGGGGACAGCTCCTACAATGAGCAGTTCTTC. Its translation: CASSLVSASGDSSYNEQFF. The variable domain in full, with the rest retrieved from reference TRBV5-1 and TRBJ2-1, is KAGVTQTPRYLIKTRGQQVTLSCSPISGHRSVSWYQQTPGQGLQFLFEYFSETQRNKGNFPGRFSGRQFSNSRSEMNVSTLELGDSALYLCASSLVSASGDSSYNEQFFGPGTRLTVL.

The CDR3 DNA reads as TGTGCCAGCAGGCCTACCTTACAGGATCTAAATGAGCAGTTCTTC. Its translation is CASRPTLQDLNEQFF. The chain combines TRBV7-7 with TRBJ2-1, with D perhaps matching TRBD1 (5 bases). Germline CDR1 is SSHAT and CDR2 is FNYEAQ (reference sequence). V dropped 6 bases and J dropped 7 bases, with 19 bases sitting between them. The CDR3 runs to 15 residues.

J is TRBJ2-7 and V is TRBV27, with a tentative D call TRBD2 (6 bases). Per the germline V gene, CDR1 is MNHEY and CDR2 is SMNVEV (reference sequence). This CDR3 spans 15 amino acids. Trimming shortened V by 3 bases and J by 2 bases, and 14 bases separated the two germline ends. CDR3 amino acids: CASSFSPAGTYEQYF. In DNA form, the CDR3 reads TGTGCCAGCAGTTTTTCCCCGGCGGGAACCTACGAGCAGTACTTC.

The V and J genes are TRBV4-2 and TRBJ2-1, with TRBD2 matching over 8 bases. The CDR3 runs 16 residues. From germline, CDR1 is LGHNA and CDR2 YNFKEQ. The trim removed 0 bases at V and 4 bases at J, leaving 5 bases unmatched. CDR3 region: CASSQEKRESYNEQFF. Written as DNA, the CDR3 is TGTGCCAGCAGCCAAGAGAAGCGGGAGAGTTACAATGAGCAGTTCTTC.

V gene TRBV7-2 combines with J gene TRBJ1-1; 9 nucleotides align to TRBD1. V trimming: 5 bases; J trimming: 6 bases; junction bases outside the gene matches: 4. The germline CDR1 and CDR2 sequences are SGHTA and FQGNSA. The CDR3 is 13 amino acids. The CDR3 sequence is CASSRGQGPEAFF. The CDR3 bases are TGTGCCAGCAGCCGGGGACAGGGTCCTGAAGCTTTCTTT.

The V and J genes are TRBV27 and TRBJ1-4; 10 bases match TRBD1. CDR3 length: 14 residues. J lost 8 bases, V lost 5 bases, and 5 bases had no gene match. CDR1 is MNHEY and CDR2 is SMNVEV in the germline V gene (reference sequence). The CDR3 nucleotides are TGTGCCAGCAGTCCCGACAGGGGGCGGGAAAAACTGTTTTTT. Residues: CASSPDRGREKLFF.

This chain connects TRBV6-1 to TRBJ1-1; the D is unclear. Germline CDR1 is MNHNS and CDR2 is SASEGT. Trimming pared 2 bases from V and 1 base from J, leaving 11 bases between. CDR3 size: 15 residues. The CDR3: CASSEWALQNTEAFF. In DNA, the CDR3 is TGTGCCAGCAGTGAATGGGCTCTTCAGAACACTGAAGCTTTCTTT.

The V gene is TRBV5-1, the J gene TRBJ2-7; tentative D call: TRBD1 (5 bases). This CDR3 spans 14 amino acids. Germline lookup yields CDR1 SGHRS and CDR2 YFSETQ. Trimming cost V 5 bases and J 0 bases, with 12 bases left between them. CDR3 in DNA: TGCGCCAGCAGTATACACAGGAGCTCCTACGAGCAGTACTTC. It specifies CASSIHRSSYEQYF.

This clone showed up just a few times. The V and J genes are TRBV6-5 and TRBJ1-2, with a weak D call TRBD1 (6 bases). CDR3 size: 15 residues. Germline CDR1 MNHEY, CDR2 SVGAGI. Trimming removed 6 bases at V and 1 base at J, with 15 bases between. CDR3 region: CASRQGLEGNYGYTF. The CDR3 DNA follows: TGTGCCAGCAGACAGGGTCTTGAGGGTAACTATGGCTACACCTTC.

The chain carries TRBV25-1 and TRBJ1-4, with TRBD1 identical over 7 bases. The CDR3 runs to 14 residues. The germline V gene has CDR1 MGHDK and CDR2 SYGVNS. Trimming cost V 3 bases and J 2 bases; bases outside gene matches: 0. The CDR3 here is CASSEGQTNEKLFF. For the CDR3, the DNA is TGTGCCAGCAGTGAGGGACAGACTAATGAAAAACTGTTTTTT.

The CDR3 DNA reads as TGTGCCAGCAGCTTACTTACCCCCCCCAGGGGCAGGGAGACCCAGTACTTC. This translates into CASSLLTPPRGRETQYF. This chain joins TRBV7-9 and TRBJ2-5; tentatively, D is TRBD1 (6 bases). The germline CDR1 and CDR2 sequences are SEHNR and FQNEAQ (reference sequence). V lost 2 bases and J lost 5, with 21 bases in between. The CDR3 length is 17 residues.

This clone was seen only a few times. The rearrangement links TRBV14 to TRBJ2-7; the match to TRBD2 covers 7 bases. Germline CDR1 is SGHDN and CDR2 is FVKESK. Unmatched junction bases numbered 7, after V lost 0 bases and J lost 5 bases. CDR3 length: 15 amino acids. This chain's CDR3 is CASSQEGGRADEQYF. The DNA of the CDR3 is TGTGCCAGCAGCCAAGAAGGAGGGAGGGCCGACGAGCAGTACTTC.

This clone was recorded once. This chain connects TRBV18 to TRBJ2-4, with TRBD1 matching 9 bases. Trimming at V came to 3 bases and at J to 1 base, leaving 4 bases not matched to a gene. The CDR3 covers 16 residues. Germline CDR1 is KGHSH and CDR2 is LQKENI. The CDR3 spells CASSPDGTGAKNIQYF. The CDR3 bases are TGTGCCAGCTCACCCGACGGGACAGGGGCCAAAAACATTCAGTACTTC.

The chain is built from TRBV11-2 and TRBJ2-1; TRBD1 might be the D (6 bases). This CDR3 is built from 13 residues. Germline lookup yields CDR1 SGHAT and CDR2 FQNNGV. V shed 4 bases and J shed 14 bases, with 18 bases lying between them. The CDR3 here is CASSSRLTGQKFF. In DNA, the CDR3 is TGTGCCAGCAGCTCTCGGTTGACGGGACAAAAGTTCTTC. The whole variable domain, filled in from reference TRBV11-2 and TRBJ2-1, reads EAGVAQSPRYKIIEKRQSVAFWCNPISGHATLYWYQQILGQGPKLLIQFQNNGVVDDSQLPKDRFSAERLKGVDSTLKIQPAKLEDSAVYLCASSSRLTGQKFFGPGTRLTVL.

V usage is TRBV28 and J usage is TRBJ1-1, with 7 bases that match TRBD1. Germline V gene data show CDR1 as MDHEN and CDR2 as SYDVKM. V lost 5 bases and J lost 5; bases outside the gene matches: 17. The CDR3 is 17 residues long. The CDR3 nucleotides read TGTGCCAGCAGTCCCCCCCGGGGAGAGGGGGCGCTAACTGAAGCTTTCTTT. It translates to CASSPPRGEGALTEAFF.

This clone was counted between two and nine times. CDR3 nucleotides: TGTGCCAGCACGGGAGGTGTTGACACTGAAGCTTTCTTT. Translating it yields CASTGGVDTEAFF. The chain combines TRBV2 with TRBJ1-1, with D unclear. V lost 7 bases and J 3 bases, leaving 12 bases between the germline ends. The CDR3 has 13 residues. Germline V CDR1 and CDR2: SNHLY, FYNNEI.

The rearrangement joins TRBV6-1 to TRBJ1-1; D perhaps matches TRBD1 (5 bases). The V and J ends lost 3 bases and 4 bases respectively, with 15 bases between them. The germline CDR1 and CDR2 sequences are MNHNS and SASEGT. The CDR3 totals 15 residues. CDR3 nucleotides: TGTGCCAGCAGTGACAGGGATCCCGCGTCCACTGAAGCTTTCTTT. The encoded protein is CASSDRDPASTEAFF.

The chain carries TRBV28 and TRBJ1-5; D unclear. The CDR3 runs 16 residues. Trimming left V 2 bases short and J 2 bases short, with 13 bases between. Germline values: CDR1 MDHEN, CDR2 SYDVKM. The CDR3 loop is CASSLRGSFGNQPQHF. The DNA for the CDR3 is TGTGCCAGCAGTTTACGCGGGTCCTTTGGCAATCAGCCCCAGCATTTT.